This T cell receptor beta chain was recorded in a study of cytomegalovirus exposure and HLA in healthy donors. Study information: Some 200 million T cells yielded over 90 million unique TCR beta sequences in earlier analysis. Under 85% of 300 to 450 genotyped donors fell in the Caucasian-associated ancestry cluster.

13 Jbeta primers and 60 Vbeta primers were used for the PCR. Sequencing was performed with immunoSEQ multiplex PCR; in TCRdb, only in-frame clones are kept and a portion is missing. This sample yields roughly 180,000 clones, of which 84% are seen a single time; around 0.27% belongs to the top ten. This clone was recorded a few times. Antigen specificity is unknown. This CDR3 region has 17 residues. V was clipped by 4 bases and J by 4 bases; unmatched bases: 9. Germline V CDR1 and CDR2: SGHKS, YYEKEE (reference sequence). Points from the study as a whole: Most CMV-associated TCR beta chains were later found to appear HLA-restricted. Upon later analysis, HLA-associated TCR beta chains proved more clonally expanded than other, equally common chains.

Sequencing used PBMCs. This TCR was sampled from a boy between 10 and 17 years old in good health and CMV-seronegative. This chain joins TRBV5-5 and TRBJ2-2, with TRBD2 matching 11 bases. The CDR3 sequence is CASSQPTSGSFTGELFF. The CDR3 nucleotides read TGTGCCAGCAGCCAACCAACTAGCGGGAGTTTCACCGGGGAGCTGTTTTTT.